This T cell receptor beta chain was captured in a study of blood T cell repertoires in COVID-19. For the study at large: The study drew acute and convalescent COVID-19 samples from the United States, Italy and Spain. PBMCs, B-cell-depleted T cells, or T cells were the source of the cDNA or gDNA that made up the material.

Per the original methods: Scientists estimated how many nucleated cells there were by amplifying reference gene primers. The data were produced by immunoSEQ multiplex PCR, yet TCRdb's version contains in-frame clones alone and is incomplete. That table furnishes V, J and clone size, whereas the DNA furnished D and trimming. The sample has fewer than 250,000 clones, around 90% seen once. V was pared by 5 bases and J by 8 bases, with 11 bases between. This CDR3 comprises 12 residues. Germline CDR1 and CDR2: SGHRS and YFSETQ. This clone was observed once. Material: peripheral blood. The origin of this receptor is a man aged 55 to 70 with acute or convalescent COVID-19. The gene calls are TRBV5-1 and TRBJ2-1; TRBD1 might be the D (5 bases). The CDR3 coding sequence is TGCGCCAGCAGTCAGACACAGGATGAGCAGTTCTTC. Amino acids: CASSQTQDEQFF.